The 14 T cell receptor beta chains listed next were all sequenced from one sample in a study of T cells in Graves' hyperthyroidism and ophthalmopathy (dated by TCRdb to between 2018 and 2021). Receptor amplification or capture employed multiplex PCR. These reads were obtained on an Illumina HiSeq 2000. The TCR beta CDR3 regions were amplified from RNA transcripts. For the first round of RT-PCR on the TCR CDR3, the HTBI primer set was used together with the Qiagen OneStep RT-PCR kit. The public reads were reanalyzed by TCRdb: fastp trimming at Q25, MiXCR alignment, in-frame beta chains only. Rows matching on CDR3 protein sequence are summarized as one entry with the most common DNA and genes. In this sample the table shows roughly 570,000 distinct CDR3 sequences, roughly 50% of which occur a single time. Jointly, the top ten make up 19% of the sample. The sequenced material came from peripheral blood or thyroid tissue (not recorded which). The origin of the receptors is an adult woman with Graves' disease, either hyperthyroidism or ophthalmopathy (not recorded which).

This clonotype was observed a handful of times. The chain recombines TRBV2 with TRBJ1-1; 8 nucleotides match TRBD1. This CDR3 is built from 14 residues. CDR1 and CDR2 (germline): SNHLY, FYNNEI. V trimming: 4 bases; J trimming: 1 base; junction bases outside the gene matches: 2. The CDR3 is CASSGQGQNTEAFF. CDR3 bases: TGTGCCAGCAGTGGACAGGGGCAGAACACTGAAGCTTTCTTT.

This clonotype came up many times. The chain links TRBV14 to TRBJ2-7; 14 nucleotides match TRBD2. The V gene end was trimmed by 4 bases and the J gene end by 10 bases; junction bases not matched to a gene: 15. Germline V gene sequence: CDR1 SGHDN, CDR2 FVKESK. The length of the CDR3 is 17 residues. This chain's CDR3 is CASSLNPGLAGVVAQYF. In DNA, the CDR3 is TGTGCCAGCAGCCTTAATCCGGGACTAGCGGGAGTAGTTGCTCAGTACTTC.

The DNA for the CDR3 is TGTGCCACCCGGGCCGGGGAAACTGAAGCTTTCTTT. Its translation is CATRAGETEAFF. V gene TRBV24-1 combines with J gene TRBJ1-1; D not resolved. The CDR3 sequence is 12 residues long. Trimming took off 9 bases at V and 5 bases at J, with 12 bases between the two ends. CDR1 is KGHDR, CDR2 SFDVKD, per germline.

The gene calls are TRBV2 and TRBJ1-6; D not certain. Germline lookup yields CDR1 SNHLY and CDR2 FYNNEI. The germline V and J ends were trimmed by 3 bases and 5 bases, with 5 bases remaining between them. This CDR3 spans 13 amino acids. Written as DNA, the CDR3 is TGTGCCAGCAGTGATCCAAATAATTCACCCCTCCACTTT. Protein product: CASSDPNNSPLHF.

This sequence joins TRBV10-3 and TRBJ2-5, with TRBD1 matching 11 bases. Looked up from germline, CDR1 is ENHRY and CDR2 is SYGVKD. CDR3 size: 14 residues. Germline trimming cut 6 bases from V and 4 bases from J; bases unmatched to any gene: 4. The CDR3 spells CAISGTGGGETQYF. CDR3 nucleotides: TGTGCCATCAGCGGGACAGGGGGAGGAGAGACCCAGTACTTC.

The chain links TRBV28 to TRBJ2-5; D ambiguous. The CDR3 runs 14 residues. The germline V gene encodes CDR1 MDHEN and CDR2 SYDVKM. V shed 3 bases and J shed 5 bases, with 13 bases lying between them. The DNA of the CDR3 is TGTGCCAGCAGTTTTGGGCAGTTTACGGAGACCCAGTACTTC. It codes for CASSFGQFTETQYF.

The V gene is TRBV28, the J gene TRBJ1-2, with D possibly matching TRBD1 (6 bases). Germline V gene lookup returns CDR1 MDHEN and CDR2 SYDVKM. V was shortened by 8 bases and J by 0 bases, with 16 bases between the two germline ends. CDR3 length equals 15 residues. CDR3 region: CASAGQSTANYGYTF. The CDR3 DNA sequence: TGTGCCAGCGCCGGACAGTCAACAGCTAACTATGGCTACACCTTC.

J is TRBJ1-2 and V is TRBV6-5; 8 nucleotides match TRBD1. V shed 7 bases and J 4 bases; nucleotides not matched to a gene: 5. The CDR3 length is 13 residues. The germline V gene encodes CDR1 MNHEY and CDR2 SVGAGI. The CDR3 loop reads CASKETGGYGYTF. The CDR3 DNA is TGTGCCAGCAAGGAAACAGGGGGCTATGGCTACACCTTC.

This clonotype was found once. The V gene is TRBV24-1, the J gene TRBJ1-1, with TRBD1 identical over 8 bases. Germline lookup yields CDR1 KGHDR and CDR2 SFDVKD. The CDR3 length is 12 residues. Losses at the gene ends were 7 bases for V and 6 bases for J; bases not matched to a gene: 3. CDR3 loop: CATSGTGPEAFF. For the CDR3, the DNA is TGTGCCACCAGCGGGACAGGACCTGAAGCTTTCTTT.

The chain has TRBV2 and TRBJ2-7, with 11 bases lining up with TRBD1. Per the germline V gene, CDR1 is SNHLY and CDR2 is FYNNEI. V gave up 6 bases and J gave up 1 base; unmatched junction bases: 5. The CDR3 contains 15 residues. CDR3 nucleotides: TGTGCCAGCAGGGCCGGGACAGGGGGTTCCTACGAGCAGTACTTC. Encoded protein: CASRAGTGGSYEQYF. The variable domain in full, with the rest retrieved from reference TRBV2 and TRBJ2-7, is EPEVTQTPSHQVTQMGQEVILRCVPISNHLYFYWYRQILGQKVEFLVSFYNNEISEKSEIFDDQFSVERPDGSNFTLKIRSTKLEDSAMYFCASRAGTGGSYEQYFGPGTRLTVT.

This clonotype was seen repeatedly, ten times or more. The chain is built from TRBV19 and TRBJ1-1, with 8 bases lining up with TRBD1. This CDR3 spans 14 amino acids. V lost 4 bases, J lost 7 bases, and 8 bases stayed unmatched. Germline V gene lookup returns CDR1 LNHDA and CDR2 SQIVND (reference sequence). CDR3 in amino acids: CASSRTGTGGEAFF. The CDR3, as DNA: TGTGCCAGTAGTAGGACCGGGACAGGCGGTGAAGCTTTCTTT.

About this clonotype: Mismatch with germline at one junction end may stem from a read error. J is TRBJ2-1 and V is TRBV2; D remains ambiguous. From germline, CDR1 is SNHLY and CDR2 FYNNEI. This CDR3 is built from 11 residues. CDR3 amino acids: CACRDYNEQFF. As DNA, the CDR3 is TGTGCCTGCAGAGATTACAATGAGCAGTTCTTC. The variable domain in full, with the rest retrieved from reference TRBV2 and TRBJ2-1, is EPEVTQTPSHQVTQMGQEVILRCVPISNHLYFYWYRQILGQKVEFLVSFYNNEISEKSEIFDDQFSVERPDGSNFTLKIRSTKLEDSAMYFCACRDYNEQFFGPGTRLTVL.

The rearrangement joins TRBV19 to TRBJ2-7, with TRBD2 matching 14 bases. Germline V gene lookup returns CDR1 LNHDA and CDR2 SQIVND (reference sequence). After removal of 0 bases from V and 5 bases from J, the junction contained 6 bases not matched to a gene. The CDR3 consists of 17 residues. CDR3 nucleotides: TGTGCCAGTAGTATAGATCACCCGGGACTAGCGGGAGACGAGCAGTACTTC. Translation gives CASSIDHPGLAGDEQYF.

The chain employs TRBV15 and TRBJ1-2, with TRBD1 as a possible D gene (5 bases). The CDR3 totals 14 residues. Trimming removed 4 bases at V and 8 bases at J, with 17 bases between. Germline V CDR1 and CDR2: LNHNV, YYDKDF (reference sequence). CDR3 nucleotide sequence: TGTGCCACCAGCACCCCGAAGGGGATTGGCGGCTACACCTTC. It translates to CATSTPKGIGGYTF.